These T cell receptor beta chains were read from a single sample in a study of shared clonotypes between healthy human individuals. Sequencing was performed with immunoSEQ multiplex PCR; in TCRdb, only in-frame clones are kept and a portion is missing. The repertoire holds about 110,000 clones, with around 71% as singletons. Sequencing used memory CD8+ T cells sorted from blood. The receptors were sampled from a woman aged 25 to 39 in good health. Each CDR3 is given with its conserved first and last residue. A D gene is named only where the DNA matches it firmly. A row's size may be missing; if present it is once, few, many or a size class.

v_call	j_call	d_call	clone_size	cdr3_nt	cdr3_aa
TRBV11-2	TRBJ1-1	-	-	TGTGCCAGCAGCTCAATGAACACTGAAGCTTTCTTT	CASSSMNTEAFF
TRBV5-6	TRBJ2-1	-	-	TGTGCCAGCACCCCTTGGGGTAGTATCTATGAGCAGTTCTTC	CASTPWGSIYEQFF
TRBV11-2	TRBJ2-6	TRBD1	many	TGTGCCAGCAGCTTAGATGCGGGTGGGACAGGGTCCTCTGGGGCCAACGTCCTGACTTTC	CASSLDAGGTGSSGANVLTF
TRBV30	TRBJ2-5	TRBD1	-	TGTGCCTGGAGTCAAACAGGGGGCTGGAAGACCCAGTACTTC	CAWSQTGGWKTQYF
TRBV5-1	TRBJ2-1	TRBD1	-	TGCGCCAGCAGCCCTGGGACAGGACATCAACTAAGCTACAATGAGCAGTTCTTC	CASSPGTGHQLSYNEQFF
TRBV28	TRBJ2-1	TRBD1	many	TGTGCCAGCAGACCACCGGGACAGGAAGCCCATGAGCAGTTCTTC	CASRPPGQEAHEQFF
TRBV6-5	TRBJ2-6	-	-	TGTGCCAGCTCTGGGGCCAACGTCCTGACTTTC	CASSGANVLTF
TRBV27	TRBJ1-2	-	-	TGTGCCAGCAGGAAACTCCTTACCTATGGCTACACCTTC	CASRKLLTYGYTF
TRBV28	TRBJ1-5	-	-	TGTGCCAGCAGGATAAGGGGGTATACGAGCAATCAGCCCCAGCATTTT	CASRIRGYTSNQPQHF
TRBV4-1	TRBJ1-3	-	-	TGCGCCAGCAGTGGGCCGGGACCGCGCTCTGGAAACACCATATATTTT	CASSGPGPRSGNTIYF
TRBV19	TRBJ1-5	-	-	TGTGCCAGTAGTCTTTACAGGGACAATCAGCCCCAGCATTTT	CASSLYRDNQPQHF
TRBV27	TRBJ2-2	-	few	TGTGCCAGCAGTTTAATGGAGACCGGGGAGCTGTTTTTT	CASSLMETGELFF
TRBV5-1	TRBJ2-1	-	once	TGCGCCAGCAGCCCGGACTGGAAGTCGAATGAGCAGTTCTTC	CASSPDWKSNEQFF
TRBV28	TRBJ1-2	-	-	TGTGCCAGCAGTTTCAGGGGCATTGGCTACACCTTC	CASSFRGIGYTF
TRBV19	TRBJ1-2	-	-	TGTGCCAGTACCTGGAGGGCCGGGCAGGGGAACTATGGCTACACCTTC	CASTWRAGQGNYGYTF
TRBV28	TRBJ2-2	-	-	TGTGCCAGCAGTTTTCATGGGAAGACCGGGGAGCTGTTTTTT	CASSFHGKTGELFF
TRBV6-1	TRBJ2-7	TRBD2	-	TGTGCCAGCAGTGAAAATGGCGGGAGCTCCTACGAGCAGTACTTC	CASSENGGSSYEQYF
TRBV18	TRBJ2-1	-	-	TGTGCCAGCTCACCGGGGATGGAGCAGTTCTTC	CASSPGMEQFF
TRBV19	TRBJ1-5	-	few	TGTGCCAGTAGTATGGTGCAGCCACATAGCAATCAGCCCCAGCATTTT	CASSMVQPHSNQPQHF
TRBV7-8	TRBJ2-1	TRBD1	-	TGTGCCAGCAGCGCCGGGACAGGGGAAGGCTATGAGCAGTTCTTC	CASSAGTGEGYEQFF
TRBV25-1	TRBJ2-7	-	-	TGTGCCAGCAGTGAAGAACCCGTCGGGACCGAATCCTACGAGCAGTACTTC	CASSEEPVGTESYEQYF
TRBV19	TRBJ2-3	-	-	TGTGCCAGTACTGGCCATAGCACAGATACGCAGTATTTT	CASTGHSTDTQYF
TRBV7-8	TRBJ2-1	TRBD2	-	TGTGCCAGCAGCCCGTTCTTGGGCGGGAGAACTCCAAATCCCTCCTACAATGAGCAGTTCTTC	CASSPFLGGRTPNPSYNEQFF
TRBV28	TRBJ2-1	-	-	TGTGCCAGCAGTTCCTGGGAGAGGGCAAAAGGGTACAATGAGCAGTTCTTC	CASSSWERAKGYNEQFF
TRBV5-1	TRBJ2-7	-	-	TGCGCCAGCAGCTTCCTACTGGACGAGTCCTACGAGCAGTACTTC	CASSFLLDESYEQYF
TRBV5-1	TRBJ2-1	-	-	TGCGCCAGCAGATTTGTGGACGGGTACAATGAGCAGTTCTTC	CASRFVDGYNEQFF
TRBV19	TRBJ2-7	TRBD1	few	TGTGCCAGTAGTGCCCAGGTGACAGGGAACGAGCAGTACTTC	CASSAQVTGNEQYF
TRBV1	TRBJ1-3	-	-	TGCACCAGCAGCCAAGGGGAGTCATCTGGAAACACCATATATTTT	CTSSQGESSGNTIYF
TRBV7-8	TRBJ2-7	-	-	TGTGCCAGCAGTCCTTCCGGGCCCTACGAGCAGTACTTC	CASSPSGPYEQYF
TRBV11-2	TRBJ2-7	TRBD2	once	TGTGCCAGCAGCTTAGTGGGCTTCGGCGGGAGAGTCTACGAGCAGTACTTC	CASSLVGFGGRVYEQYF
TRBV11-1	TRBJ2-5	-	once	TGTGCCAGCAGCTCCGACGACTCGGGAGCGGCAGAGACCCAGTACTTC	CASSSDDSGAAETQYF
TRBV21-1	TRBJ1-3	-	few	TGTGCCAGCAGCAATCAACAGGGACCTTGTGTAAGAATTTCCTCTGGAAACACCATATATTTT	CASSNQQGPCVRISSGNTIYF
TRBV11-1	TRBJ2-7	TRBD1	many	TGTGCCAGCAGCTTTAGACAGGGGCAATTCTACGAGCAGTACTTC	CASSFRQGQFYEQYF
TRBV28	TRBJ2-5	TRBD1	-	TGTGCCAGCAGTCCCTACAGGGGGCCAGAGACCCAGTACTTC	CASSPYRGPETQYF
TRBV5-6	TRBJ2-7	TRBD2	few	TGTGCCAGCAGCTTTACTAGCGGGGCAAGCGGGCAGTACTTC	CASSFTSGASGQYF